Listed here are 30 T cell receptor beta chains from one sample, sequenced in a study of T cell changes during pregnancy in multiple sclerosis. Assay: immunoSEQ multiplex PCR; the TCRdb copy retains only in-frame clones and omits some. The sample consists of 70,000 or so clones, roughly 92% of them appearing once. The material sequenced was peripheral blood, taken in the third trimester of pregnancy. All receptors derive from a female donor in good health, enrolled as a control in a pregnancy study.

For the CDR3, the DNA is TGTGCCAGTAGCGGCGGGAAAGGGTACAATGAGCAGTTCTTC. Its protein is CASSGGKGYNEQFF. The chain joins TRBV19 to TRBJ2-1; weak D call: TRBD2 (6 bases). The germline V and J ends were trimmed by 6 bases and 4 bases, with 13 bases remaining between them. In germline, CDR1 is LNHDA, CDR2 SQIVND (reference sequence). The CDR3 runs 14 residues. Supplemented by reference TRBV19 and TRBJ2-1, the full variable domain reads DGGITQSPKYLFRKEGQNVTLSCEQNLNHDAMYWYRQDPGQGLRLIYYSQIVNDFQKGDIAEGYSVSREKKESFPLTVTSAQKNPTAFYLCASSGGKGYNEQFFGPGTRLTVL.

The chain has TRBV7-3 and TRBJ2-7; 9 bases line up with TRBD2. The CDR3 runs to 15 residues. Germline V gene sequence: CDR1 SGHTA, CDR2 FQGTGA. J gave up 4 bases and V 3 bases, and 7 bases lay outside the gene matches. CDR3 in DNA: TGTGCCAGCAGCTTCCGGGCGGGAGGGTCGTACGAGCAGTACTTC. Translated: CASSFRAGGSYEQYF.

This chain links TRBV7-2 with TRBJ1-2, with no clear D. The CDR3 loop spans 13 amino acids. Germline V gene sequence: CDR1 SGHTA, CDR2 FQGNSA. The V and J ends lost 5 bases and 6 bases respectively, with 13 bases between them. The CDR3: CASSPVLSDGYTF. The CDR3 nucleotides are TGTGCCAGCAGCCCCGTTCTGTCCGATGGCTACACCTTC.

CDR3 in DNA: TGTGCCAGCAGTACCAGCCTAGCGGGAGGGCCATCCTACAATGAGCAGTTCTTC. Protein product: CASSTSLAGGPSYNEQFF. The chain links TRBV28 to TRBJ2-1; TRBD2 matches at 12 bases. Per germline, CDR1 MDHEN and CDR2 SYDVKM. The CDR3 length is 18 residues. The junction had 9 bases not matched to a gene; V was cut back by 5 bases and J by 1 base.

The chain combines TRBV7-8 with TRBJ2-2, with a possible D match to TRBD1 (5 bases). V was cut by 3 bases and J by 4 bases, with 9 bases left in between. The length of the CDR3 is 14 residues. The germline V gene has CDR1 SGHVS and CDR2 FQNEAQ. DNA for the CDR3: TGTGCCAGCAGCTTCAGACAGCGCACCGGGGAGCTGTTTTTT. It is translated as CASSFRQRTGELFF.

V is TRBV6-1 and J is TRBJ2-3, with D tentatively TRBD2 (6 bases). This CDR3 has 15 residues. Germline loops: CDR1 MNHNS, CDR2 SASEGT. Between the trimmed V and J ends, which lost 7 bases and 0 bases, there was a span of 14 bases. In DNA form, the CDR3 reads TGTGCCAGCATCCCCCTAGGGACTAGCACAGATACGCAGTATTTT. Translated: CASIPLGTSTDTQYF.

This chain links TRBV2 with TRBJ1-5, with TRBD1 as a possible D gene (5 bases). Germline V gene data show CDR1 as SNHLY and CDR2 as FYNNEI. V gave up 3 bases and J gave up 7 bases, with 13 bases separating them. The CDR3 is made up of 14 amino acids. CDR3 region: CASSEGEGNQPQHF. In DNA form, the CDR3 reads TGTGCCAGCAGTGAGGGGGAGGGGAACCAGCCCCAGCATTTT.

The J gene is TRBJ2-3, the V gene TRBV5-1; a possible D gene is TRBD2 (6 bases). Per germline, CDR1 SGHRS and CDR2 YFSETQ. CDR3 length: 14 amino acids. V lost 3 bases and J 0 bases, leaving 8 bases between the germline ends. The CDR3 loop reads CASSWTTSTDTQYF. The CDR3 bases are TGCGCCAGCAGCTGGACTACTAGCACAGATACGCAGTATTTT.

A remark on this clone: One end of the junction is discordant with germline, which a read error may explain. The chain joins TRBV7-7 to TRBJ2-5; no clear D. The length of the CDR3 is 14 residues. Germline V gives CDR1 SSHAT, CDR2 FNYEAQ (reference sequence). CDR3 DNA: TGTGCTAGCAGCTTGAGCGACGGGCAAGAGACCCAGTACTTC. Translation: CASSLSDGQETQYF. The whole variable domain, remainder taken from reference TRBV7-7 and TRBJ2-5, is GAGVSQSPRYKVTKRGQDVTLRCDPISSHATLYWYQQALGQGPEFLTYFNYEAQPDKSGLPSDRFSAERPEGSISTLTIQRTEQRDSAMYRCASSLSDGQETQYFGPGTRLLVL.

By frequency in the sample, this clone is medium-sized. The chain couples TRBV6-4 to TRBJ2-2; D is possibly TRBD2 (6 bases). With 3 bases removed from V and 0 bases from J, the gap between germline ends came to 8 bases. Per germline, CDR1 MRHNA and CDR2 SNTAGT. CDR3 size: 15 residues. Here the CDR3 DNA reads TGTGCCAGCAGTGAGACGGGAGCGAACACCGGGGAGCTGTTTTTT. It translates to CASSETGANTGELFF.

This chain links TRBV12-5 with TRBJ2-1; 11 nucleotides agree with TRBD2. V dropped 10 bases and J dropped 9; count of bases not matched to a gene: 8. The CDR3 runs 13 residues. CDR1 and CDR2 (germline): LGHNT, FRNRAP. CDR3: CATNSGGATEQFF. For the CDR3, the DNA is TGTGCTACCAATAGCGGGGGGGCCACTGAGCAGTTCTTC.

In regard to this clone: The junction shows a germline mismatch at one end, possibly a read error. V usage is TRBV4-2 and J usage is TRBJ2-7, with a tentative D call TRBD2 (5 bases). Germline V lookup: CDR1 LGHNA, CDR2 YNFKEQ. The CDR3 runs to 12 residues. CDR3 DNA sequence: TGTGCCAGCAGCCAAGATCTCCGGATGGGAGACTTC. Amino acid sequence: CASSQDLRMGDF.

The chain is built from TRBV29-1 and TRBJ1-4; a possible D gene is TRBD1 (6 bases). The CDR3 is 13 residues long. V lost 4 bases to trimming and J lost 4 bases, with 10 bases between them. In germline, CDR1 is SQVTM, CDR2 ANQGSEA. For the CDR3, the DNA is TGCAGCGTTGCGGGACACAGTAATGAAAAACTGTTTTTT. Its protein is CSVAGHSNEKLFF.

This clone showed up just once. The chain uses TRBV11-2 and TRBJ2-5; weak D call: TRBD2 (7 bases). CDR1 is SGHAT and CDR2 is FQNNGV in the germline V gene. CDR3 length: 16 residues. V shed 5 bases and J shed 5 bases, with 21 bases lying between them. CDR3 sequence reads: CASSPKTRGGDETQYF. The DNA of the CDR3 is TGTGCCAGCAGCCCTAAAACGAGGGGGGGCGACGAGACCCAGTACTTC.

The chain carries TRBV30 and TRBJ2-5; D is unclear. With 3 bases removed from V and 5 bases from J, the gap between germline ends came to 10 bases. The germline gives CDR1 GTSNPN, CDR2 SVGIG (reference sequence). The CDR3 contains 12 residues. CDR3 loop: CAWSTAGETQYF. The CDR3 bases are TGTGCCTGGAGCACCGCCGGTGAGACCCAGTACTTC.

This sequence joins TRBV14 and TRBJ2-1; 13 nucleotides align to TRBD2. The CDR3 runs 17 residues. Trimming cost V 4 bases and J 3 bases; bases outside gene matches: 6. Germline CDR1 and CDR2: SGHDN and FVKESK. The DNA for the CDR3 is TGTGCCAGCAGCCCAACTAGCGGGAGGGGATTCTACAATGAGCAGTTCTTC. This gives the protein CASSPTSGRGFYNEQFF.

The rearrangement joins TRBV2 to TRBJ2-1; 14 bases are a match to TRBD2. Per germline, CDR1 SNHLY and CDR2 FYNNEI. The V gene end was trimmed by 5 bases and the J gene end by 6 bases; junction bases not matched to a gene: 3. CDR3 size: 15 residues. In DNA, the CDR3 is TGTGCCAGCAGTCTGACTAGCGGGAGGGCCAATGAGCAGTTCTTC. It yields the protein CASSLTSGRANEQFF.

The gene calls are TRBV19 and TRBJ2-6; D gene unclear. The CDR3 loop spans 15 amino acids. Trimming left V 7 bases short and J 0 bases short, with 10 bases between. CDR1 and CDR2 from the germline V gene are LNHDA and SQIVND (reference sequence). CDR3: CASTSYVSGANVLTF. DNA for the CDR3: TGTGCCAGTACCTCGTATGTCTCTGGGGCCAACGTCCTGACTTTC. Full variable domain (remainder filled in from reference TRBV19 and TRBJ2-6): DGGITQSPKYLFRKEGQNVTLSCEQNLNHDAMYWYRQDPGQGLRLIYYSQIVNDFQKGDIAEGYSVSREKKESFPLTVTSAQKNPTAFYLCASTSYVSGANVLTFGAGSRLTVL.

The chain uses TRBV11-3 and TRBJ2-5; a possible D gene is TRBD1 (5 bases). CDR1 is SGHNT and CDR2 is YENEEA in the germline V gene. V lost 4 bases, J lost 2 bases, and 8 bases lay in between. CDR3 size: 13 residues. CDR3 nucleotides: TGTGCCAGCAGCTCCCCAGGGCAAGAGACCCAGTACTTC. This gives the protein CASSSPGQETQYF.

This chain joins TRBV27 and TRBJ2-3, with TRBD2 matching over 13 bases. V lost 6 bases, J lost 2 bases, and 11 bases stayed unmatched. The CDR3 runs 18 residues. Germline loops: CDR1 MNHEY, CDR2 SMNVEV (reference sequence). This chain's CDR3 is CASSVTSGGAGVTDTQYF. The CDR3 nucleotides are TGTGCCAGCAGCGTCACTAGCGGGGGGGCCGGGGTCACAGATACGCAGTATTTT.

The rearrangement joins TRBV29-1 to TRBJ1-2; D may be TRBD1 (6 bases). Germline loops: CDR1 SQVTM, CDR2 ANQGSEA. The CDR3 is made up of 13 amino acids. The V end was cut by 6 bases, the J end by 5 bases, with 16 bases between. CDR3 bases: TGCAGCGTCCCCACCCCAACAGGGTATGGCTACACCTTC. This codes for CSVPTPTGYGYTF. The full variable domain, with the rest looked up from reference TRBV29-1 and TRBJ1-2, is SAVISQKPSRDICQRGTSLTIQCQVDSQVTMMFWYRQQPGQSLTLIATANQGSEATYESGFVIDKFPISRPNLTFSTLTVSNMSPEDSSIYLCSVPTPTGYGYTFGSGTRLTVV.

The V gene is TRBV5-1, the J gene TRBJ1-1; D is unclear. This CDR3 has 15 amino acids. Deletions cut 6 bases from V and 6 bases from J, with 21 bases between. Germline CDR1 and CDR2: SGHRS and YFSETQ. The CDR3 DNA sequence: TGCGCCAGCAACGTACGCGCCCGTTTGGTTTCTGAAGCTTTCTTT. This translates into CASNVRARLVSEAFF.

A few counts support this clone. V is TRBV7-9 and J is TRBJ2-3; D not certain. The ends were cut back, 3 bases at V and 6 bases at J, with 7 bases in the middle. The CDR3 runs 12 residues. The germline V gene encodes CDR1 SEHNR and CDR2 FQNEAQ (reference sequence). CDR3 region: CASSFGSDTQYF. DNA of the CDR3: TGTGCCAGCAGCTTCGGGTCCGATACGCAGTATTTT. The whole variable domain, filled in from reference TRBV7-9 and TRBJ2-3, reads DTGVSQNPRHKITKRGQNVTFRCDPISEHNRLYWYRQTLGQGPEFLTYFQNEAQLEKSRLLSDRFSAERPKGSFSTLEIQRTEQGDSAMYLCASSFGSDTQYFGPGTRLTVL.

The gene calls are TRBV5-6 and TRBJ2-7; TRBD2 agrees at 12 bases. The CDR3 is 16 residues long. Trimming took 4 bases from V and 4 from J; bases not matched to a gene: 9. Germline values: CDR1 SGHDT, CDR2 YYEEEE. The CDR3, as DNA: TGTGCCAGCAGCCACAGTACTAGCGGGGGGTGGTACGAGCAGTACTTC. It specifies CASSHSTSGGWYEQYF.

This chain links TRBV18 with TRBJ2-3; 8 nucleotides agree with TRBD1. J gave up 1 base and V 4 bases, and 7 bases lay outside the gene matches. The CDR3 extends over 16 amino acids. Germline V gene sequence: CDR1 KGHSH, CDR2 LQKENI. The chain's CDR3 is CASSHDSGGGTDTQYF. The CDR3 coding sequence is TGTGCCAGCTCACACGATTCAGGGGGCGGCACAGATACGCAGTATTTT.

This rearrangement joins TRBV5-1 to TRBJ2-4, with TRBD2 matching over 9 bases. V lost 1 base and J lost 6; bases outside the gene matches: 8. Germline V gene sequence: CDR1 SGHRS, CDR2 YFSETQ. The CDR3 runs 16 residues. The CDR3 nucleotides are TGCGCCAGCAGCTTGCCCGCTAGCGGGACCCTAAACATTCAGTACTTC. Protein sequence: CASSLPASGTLNIQYF.

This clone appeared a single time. CDR3 DNA: TGTGCCAGCTCACCTAGACAGGGAACTTCCGATGAGCAGTTCTTC. It codes for CASSPRQGTSDEQFF. The chain carries TRBV18 and TRBJ2-1, with 7 bases fitting TRBD1. CDR3 length: 15 amino acids. Unmatched junction bases numbered 10, after V lost 3 bases and J lost 8 bases. Germline V gene lookup returns CDR1 KGHSH and CDR2 LQKENI.

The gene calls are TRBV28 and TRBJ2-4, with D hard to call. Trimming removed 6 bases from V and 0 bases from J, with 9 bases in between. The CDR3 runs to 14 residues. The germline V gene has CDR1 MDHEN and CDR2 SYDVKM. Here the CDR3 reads CASRSTLAKNIQYF. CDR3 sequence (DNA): TGTGCCAGCAGGTCTACCCTAGCCAAAAACATTCAGTACTTC.

The CDR3 nucleotides are TGCGCCAGCAGCGACCGGGGGGGAACAGATACGCAGTATTTT. The encoded protein is CASSDRGGTDTQYF. The rearrangement joins TRBV10-1 to TRBJ2-3; 8 bases map to TRBD2. This CDR3 has 14 residues. Germline CDR1 WNHNN, CDR2 SYGVQD (reference sequence). Trimming cost V 6 bases and J 3 bases; bases outside gene matches: 5.

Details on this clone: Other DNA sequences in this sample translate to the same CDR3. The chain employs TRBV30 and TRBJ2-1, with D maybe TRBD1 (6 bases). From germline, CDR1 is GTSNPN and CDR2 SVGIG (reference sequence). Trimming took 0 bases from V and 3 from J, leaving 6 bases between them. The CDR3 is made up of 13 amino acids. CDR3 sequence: CAWSVGGYNEQFF. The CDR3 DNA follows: TGTGCCTGGAGTGTAGGGGGCTACAATGAGCAGTTCTTC. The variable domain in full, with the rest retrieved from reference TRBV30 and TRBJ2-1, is SQTIHQWPATLVQPVGSPLSLECTVEGTSNPNLYWYRQAAGRGLQLLFYSVGIGQISSEVPQNLSASRPQDRQFILSSKKLLLSDSGFYLCAWSVGGYNEQFFGPGTRLTVL.